The count of the clone carrying this T cell receptor beta chain is one. Its antigen is not known. Between the trimmed V and J ends, which lost 6 bases and 0 bases, there was a span of 9 bases. CDR1 and CDR2 (germline): MNHEY, SVGAGI. CDR3 length: 14 residues. This entry belongs to a study of PD-1 blockade in mismatch repair-deficient tumors. Overall study context: Patients had around 11 mismatch repair-deficient cancer types and were previously treated and progressing.

Mismatch repair deficiency was confirmed in all patients, by PCR or immunohistochemistry. A few pembrolizumab responders had their TCRs sequenced. General study points: Tumor-resident clones, often absent from pretreatment blood, expanded after pembrolizumab and then contracted.

Measured with immunoSEQ multiplex PCR; TCRdb has only the in-frame clones, and not every one. Among 40,000 to 65,000 clones listed, 81% were seen once. The TCR sequence derives from an adult with mismatch repair-deficient cancer. Sequences were derived from peripheral blood, sampled around 19 weeks after starting pembrolizumab. This chain links TRBV6-5 with TRBJ1-3; maybe TRBD1 (5 bases). As DNA, the CDR3 is TGTGCCAGCAGATCACAGGTCTCTGGAAACACCATATATTTT. It codes for CASRSQVSGNTIYF.